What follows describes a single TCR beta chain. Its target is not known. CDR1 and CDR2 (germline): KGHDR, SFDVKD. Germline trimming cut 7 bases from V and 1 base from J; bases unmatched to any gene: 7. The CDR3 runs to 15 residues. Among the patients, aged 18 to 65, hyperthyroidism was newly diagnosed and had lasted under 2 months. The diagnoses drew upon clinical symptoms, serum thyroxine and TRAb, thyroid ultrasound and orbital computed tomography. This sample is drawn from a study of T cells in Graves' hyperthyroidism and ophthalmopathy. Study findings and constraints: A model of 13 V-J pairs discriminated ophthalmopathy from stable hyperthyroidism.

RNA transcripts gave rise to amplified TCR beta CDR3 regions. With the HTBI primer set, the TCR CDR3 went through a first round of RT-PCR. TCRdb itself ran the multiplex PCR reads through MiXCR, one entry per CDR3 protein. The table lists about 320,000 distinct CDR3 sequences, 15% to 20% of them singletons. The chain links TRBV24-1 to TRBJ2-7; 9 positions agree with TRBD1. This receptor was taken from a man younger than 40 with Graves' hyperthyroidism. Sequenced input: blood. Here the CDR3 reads CATSDRGSESYEQYF. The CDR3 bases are TGTGCCACCAGCGACAGGGGGTCGGAGTCCTACGAGCAGTACTTC.